This entry describes one T cell receptor beta chain. Its antigen is as yet unknown. Described time point: cycle 4 day 1 (C4D1), after more than five weeks of nivolumab. Relapse was seen in all patients after autologous stem cell transplantation, and brentuximab vedotin exposure was variable. This record comes from a study of PD-1 blockade in classical Hodgkin lymphoma. The CDR3 runs 14 residues. The V gene lost 6 bases and the J gene lost 6 bases, with 16 bases spanning the gap. Per germline, CDR1 MNHEY and CDR2 SMNVEV (reference sequence). Sequenced by immunoSEQ multiplex PCR; TCRdb stores in-frame clones only, minus some. The sample lists around 45,000 clones; 78% were seen once. Study-level findings and limits: Newly diagnosed patients were reported to exhibit reduced baseline TCR diversity relative to healthy donors. Compared with baseline, CD4+ but not CD8+ TCR diversity had risen significantly by C4D1.

The V gene is TRBV27, the J gene TRBJ2-3, with D tentatively TRBD1 or TRBD2 (5 bases each). The TCR comes from a human donor with classical Hodgkin lymphoma. This specimen was peripheral blood mononuclear cells (PBMCs), taken before the fourth cycle of nivolumab. Here the CDR3 DNA reads TGTGCCAGCAGCTTCCAGGGAACGGGGGATACGCAGTATTTT. This sequence encodes CASSFQGTGDTQYF.